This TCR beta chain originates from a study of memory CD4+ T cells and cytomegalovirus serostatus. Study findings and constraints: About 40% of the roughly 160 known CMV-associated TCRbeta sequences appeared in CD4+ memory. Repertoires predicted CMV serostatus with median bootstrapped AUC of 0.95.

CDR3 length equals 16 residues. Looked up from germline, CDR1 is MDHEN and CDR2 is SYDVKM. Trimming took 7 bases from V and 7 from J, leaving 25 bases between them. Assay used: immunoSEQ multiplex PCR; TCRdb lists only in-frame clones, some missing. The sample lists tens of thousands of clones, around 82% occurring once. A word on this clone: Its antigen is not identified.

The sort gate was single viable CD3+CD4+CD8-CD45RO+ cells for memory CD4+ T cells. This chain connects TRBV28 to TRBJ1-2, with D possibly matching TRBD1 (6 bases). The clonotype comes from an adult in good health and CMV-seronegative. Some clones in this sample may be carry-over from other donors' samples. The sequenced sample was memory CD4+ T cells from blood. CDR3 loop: CASKGVRTDHYGGYTF. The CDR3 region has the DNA TGTGCCAGCAAGGGGGTCCGGACAGACCACTATGGTGGCTACACCTTC.